This T cell receptor beta chain was sequenced in a study of cytotoxic CD8 clonotypes in ibrutinib-treated CLL. Generated by immunoSEQ multiplex PCR, the TCRdb table keeps only in-frame clones and is missing some. This sample yields approximately 120,000 clones, of which less than 90% are seen a single time; around 3.3% belongs to the top ten. Germline V gene data show CDR1 as LGHNA and CDR2 as YSLEER. V lost 0 bases to trimming and J lost 4 bases; unmatched junction nucleotides: 11. CDR3 length: 17 amino acids. Worth noting for this clone: The antigen is not known.

Study conclusions and caveats: Clonality was higher at baseline than in age-matched healthy donors and tracked circulating CD8+ T-cell counts.

The chain carries TRBV4-3 and TRBJ1-2, with 7 bases lining up with TRBD1. The clonotype was recovered from a human donor with chronic lymphocytic leukemia. The source was PBMCs, collected after 24 months of ibrutinib treatment. The CDR3 sequence: CASSQDPNRGLTYGYTF. DNA of the CDR3: TGCGCCAGCAGCCAAGATCCGAACAGGGGCCTTACCTATGGCTACACCTTC.